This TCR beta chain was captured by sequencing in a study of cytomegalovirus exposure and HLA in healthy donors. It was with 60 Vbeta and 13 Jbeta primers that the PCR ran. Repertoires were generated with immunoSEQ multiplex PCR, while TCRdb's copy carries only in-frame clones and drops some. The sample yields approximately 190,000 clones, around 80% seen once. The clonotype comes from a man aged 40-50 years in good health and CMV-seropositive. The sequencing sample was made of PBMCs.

In DNA, the CDR3 is TGCGCCAGCAGCCAAGGGGCCAGAGTAAATGAAAAACTGTTTTTT. It specifies CASSQGARVNEKLFF. This chain joins TRBV4-1 and TRBJ1-4; D ambiguous. V dropped 1 base and J dropped 5 bases, with 11 bases sitting between them. CDR1 MGHRA and CDR2 YSYEKL come from the germline V gene. The CDR3 consists of 15 residues.